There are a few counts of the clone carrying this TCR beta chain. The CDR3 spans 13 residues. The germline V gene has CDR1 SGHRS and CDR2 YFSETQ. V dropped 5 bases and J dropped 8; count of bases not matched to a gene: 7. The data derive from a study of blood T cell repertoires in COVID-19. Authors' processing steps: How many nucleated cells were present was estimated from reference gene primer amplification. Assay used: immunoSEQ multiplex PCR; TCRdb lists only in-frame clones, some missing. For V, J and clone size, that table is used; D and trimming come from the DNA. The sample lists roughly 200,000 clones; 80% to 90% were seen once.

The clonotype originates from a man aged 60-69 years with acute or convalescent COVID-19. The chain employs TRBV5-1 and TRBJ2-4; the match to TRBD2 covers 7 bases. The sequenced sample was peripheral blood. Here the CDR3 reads CASRDAGEYIQYF. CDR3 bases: TGCGCCAGCAGGGATGCGGGAGAGTACATTCAGTACTTC.